The entry below gives a single T cell receptor (beta chain) sequence along with its context. This CDR3 has 17 residues. From germline, CDR1 is SGHDT and CDR2 YYEEEE. The V gene lost 4 bases and the J gene lost 1 base, with 20 bases spanning the gap. These data come from a study of blood T cell repertoires in COVID-19. Study-wide context: Collection of acute and convalescent COVID-19 samples took place in the United States, Italy and Spain. Nucleic acid was either cDNA or gDNA, and it came from T cells, B-cell-depleted T cells, or PBMCs.

How the authors handled the data: Estimates of nucleated cell counts were drawn from the amplification of reference gene primers. The protocol was immunoSEQ multiplex PCR, while the TCRdb copy is restricted to in-frame clones and leaves out a portion. Clone size and the V and J calls come from that table; the DNA yielded D and trimming. The data contain approximately 250,000 clones, 70% to 90% of them singletons. The receptor comes from an older woman with active or convalescent COVID-19. The V gene is TRBV5-6, the J gene TRBJ1-2; D might be TRBD1 (5 bases). Sequencing was done on a sample of peripheral blood. The CDR3 DNA sequence: TGTGCCAGCAGCCACTCGCCCGCAGGGTGGGTTAACTATGGCTACACCTTC. The encoded protein is CASSHSPAGWVNYGYTF.